A selection of T cell receptor beta chains follows, all from one sample in a study of T cells after yellow fever vaccination. TCRdb called the 5' RACE reads again in MiXCR, with one record for every CDR3 protein. The table records about 140,000 distinct CDR3 sequences, roughly 8% of them present only once. Material: CD4+ T cells sorted from PBMCs, obtained 5 days after the yellow fever booster vaccination. The receptors come from a man aged 25-45 years who received the YFV17D yellow fever vaccine. Each CDR3 is given with its conserved first and last residue. The D gene is left open where the match is weak. Some rows have no size entry. The others give once, few or many, or a class for an expanded clone.

clone_size: many; cdr3_length: 14; d_call: .; j_call: TRBJ2-3; v_call: TRBV15; cdr3_nt: TGTGCCACCAAGGAGGGTTTCGGTACAGATACGCAGTATTTT; cdr3_aa: CATKEGFGTDTQYF
clone_size: many; cdr3_length: 16; d_call: TRBD2; j_call: TRBJ2-7; v_call: TRBV14; cdr3_nt: TGTGCCAGCAGCCAAGGACTAGCGGGGCCGCTTTACGAGCAGTACTTC; cdr3_aa: CASSQGLAGPLYEQYF
clone_size: many; cdr3_length: 16; d_call: .; j_call: TRBJ1-2; v_call: TRBV12-3/TRBV12-4; cdr3_nt: TGTGCCAGCAGTTTAAGAGAGGGGAGAGGGGCCTATGGCTACACCTTC; cdr3_aa: CASSLREGRGAYGYTF
clone_size: many; cdr3_length: 14; d_call: TRBD2; j_call: TRBJ2-5; v_call: TRBV7-8; cdr3_nt: TGTGCCAGCAGCTTCGGGAGGGGGACGGAGACCCAGTACTTC; cdr3_aa: CASSFGRGTETQYF
clone_size: few; cdr3_length: 19; d_call: .; j_call: TRBJ1-5; v_call: TRBV20-1; cdr3_nt: TGCAGTGCTAGAGATCGTGGCGCAGGGATCACAAATAGCAATCAGCCCCAGCATTTT; cdr3_aa: CSARDRGAGITNSNQPQHF
clone_size: many; cdr3_length: 14; d_call: TRBD2; j_call: TRBJ2-5; v_call: TRBV20-1; cdr3_nt: TGCAGTGCTAGGGCCAGCGGGGGGGTAGAGACCCAGTACTTC; cdr3_aa: CSARASGGVETQYF
clone_size: .; cdr3_length: 12; d_call: TRBD2; j_call: TRBJ2-7; v_call: TRBV20-1; cdr3_nt: TGCAATGCTGAGCGGGGGCCCTACGAGCAGTACTTC; cdr3_aa: CNAERGPYEQYF
clone_size: .; cdr3_length: 13; d_call: .; j_call: TRBJ1-1; v_call: TRBV5-1; cdr3_nt: TGCGCCAGCACATTGCAGGAGAACACTGAAGCTTTCTTT; cdr3_aa: CASTLQENTEAFF
clone_size: few; cdr3_length: 15; d_call: .; j_call: TRBJ2-1; v_call: TRBV20-1; cdr3_nt: TGCAGTGCTAGTTCCCTGGACAGCTACTACAATGAGCAGTTCTTC; cdr3_aa: CSASSLDSYYNEQFF
clone_size: many; cdr3_length: 12; d_call: TRBD1; j_call: TRBJ2-7; v_call: TRBV20-1; cdr3_nt: TGCAGTGCTTCAACGACAGGGGAAAAGCAGTACTTC; cdr3_aa: CSASTTGEKQYF
clone_size: many; cdr3_length: 16; d_call: TRBD2; j_call: TRBJ2-1; v_call: TRBV11-2; cdr3_nt: TGTGCCAGCAGCTCTAGAAAGGGACTAGCGTCAAACGAGCAGTTCTTC; cdr3_aa: CASSSRKGLASNEQFF
clone_size: .; cdr3_length: 15; d_call: TRBD1; j_call: TRBJ2-3; v_call: TRBV7-8; cdr3_nt: TGTGCCAGCAGTCGCGGGACAGGGCAGTCAGATAAGCAGTATTTT; cdr3_aa: CASSRGTGQSDKQYF
clone_size: many; cdr3_length: 13; d_call: .; j_call: TRBJ1-5; v_call: TRBV20-1; cdr3_nt: TGCAGTGCTAGCCGGGGTCTCAATCAGCCCCAGCATTTT; cdr3_aa: CSASRGLNQPQHF
clone_size: .; cdr3_length: 18; d_call: TRBD2; j_call: TRBJ2-1; v_call: TRBV12-3/TRBV12-4; cdr3_nt: TGTGCCAGCTGTCCGAATCCCGGGACTAGCGGGTCCTACAATGAGCAGTTCTTC; cdr3_aa: CASCPNPGTSGSYNEQFF
clone_size: many; cdr3_length: 14; d_call: TRBD1; j_call: TRBJ2-1; v_call: TRBV29-1; cdr3_nt: TGCAGCGTTGCGACAGGGTTCTCCTACAATGAGCAGTTCTTC; cdr3_aa: CSVATGFSYNEQFF
clone_size: few; cdr3_length: 13; d_call: .; j_call: TRBJ1-5; v_call: TRBV27; cdr3_nt: TGTGCCAGCAGTTTATCGGCGGATAAGCCCCAGCATTTT; cdr3_aa: CASSLSADKPQHF
clone_size: many; cdr3_length: 14; d_call: .; j_call: TRBJ2-7; v_call: TRBV5-1; cdr3_nt: TGCGCCAGCAGCTTGGGCCAGACAGCGATCGAGCAGTACTTC; cdr3_aa: CASSLGQTAIEQYF
clone_size: many; cdr3_length: 18; d_call: .; j_call: TRBJ2-1; v_call: TRBV6-1; cdr3_nt: TGTGCCAGCAGTGAAGCGCTTCCATGGAGTAGTAGGGTCGATGAGCAGTTCTTC; cdr3_aa: CASSEALPWSSRVDEQFF